This TCR beta chain stems from a study of a mutant IDH1 vaccine in newly diagnosed glioma. At the level of the study: Previous treatment comprised radiotherapy, temozolomide, or both, mostly both. Whole-study findings and limits: Among all patients, vaccine-induced immune responses occurred in over 80%.

This CDR3 has 12 amino acids. Trimming took off 4 bases at V and 2 bases at J, with 6 bases between the two ends. Germline lookup yields CDR1 MDHEN and CDR2 SYDVKM. On this clone: Its antigen remains unknown.

Clones were read by immunoSEQ multiplex PCR, and TCRdb kept only the in-frame ones, dropping some. The sample holds tens of thousands of clones; 88% are singletons and the top ten take around 6%. Sample time point: week 35, safety follow-up. Each dose delivered 300 ug of mutant IDH1 20-mer peptide subcutaneously with imiquimod. This clonotype originated in a woman in her forties with glioma. The source was PBMCs, collected from a glioma patient whose treatment included an IDH1 peptide vaccine. The chain uses TRBV28 and TRBJ2-7; unclear D gene. The CDR3 region is CASSSRTYEQYF. DNA for the CDR3: TGTGCCAGCAGTTCACGGACCTACGAGCAGTACTTC.